Shown below are 3 T cell receptor beta chains from a single sample sequenced in a study of T-cell reconstitution after alpha-beta-depleted transplantation in children. Library preparation (for TCRbeta) was performed with unique molecular identifiers. MiXCR, applied by TCRdb to the PCR reads, yields one record per CDR3 protein. The sample has 250,000 to 300,000 distinct CDR3 sequences; 9.9% are singletons. The sample consisted of PBMCs from the stem cell graft donor, taken from the stem cell graft. The receptors stem from a human donor who donated a stem cell graft to a child with SCID.

The rearrangement joins TRBV3-1 to TRBJ2-3; TRBD2 matches at 12 bases. Germline CDR1 LGHDT, CDR2 YNNKEL (reference sequence). V lost 4 bases to trimming and J lost 14 bases; unmatched junction nucleotides: 16. The CDR3 runs to 16 residues. The CDR3 bases are TGTGCCAGCAGCCCATTTCCGGGACTAGCGGGTCTTCTCTCGTATTTT. This codes for CASSPFPGLAGLLSYF.

The chain has TRBV5-1 and TRBJ1-1; D unclear. The germline CDR1 and CDR2 sequences are SGHRS and YFSETQ. The CDR3 extends over 15 amino acids. V lost 0 bases to trimming and J lost 2 bases, with 11 bases between them. CDR3 loop: CASSLEGIANTEAFF. The CDR3 DNA follows: TGCGCCAGCAGCTTGGAAGGGATCGCAAACACTGAAGCTTTCTTT.

This chain uses TRBV10-2 with TRBJ1-2; possible D gene TRBD1, 5 bases. The CDR3 sequence is 12 residues long. Germline values: CDR1 WSHSY, CDR2 SAAADI. V was clipped by 6 bases and J by 2 bases, with 7 bases between them. This CDR3 reads CASREGNYGYTF. Written as DNA, the CDR3 is TGCGCCAGCAGGGAGGGGAACTATGGCTACACCTTC.